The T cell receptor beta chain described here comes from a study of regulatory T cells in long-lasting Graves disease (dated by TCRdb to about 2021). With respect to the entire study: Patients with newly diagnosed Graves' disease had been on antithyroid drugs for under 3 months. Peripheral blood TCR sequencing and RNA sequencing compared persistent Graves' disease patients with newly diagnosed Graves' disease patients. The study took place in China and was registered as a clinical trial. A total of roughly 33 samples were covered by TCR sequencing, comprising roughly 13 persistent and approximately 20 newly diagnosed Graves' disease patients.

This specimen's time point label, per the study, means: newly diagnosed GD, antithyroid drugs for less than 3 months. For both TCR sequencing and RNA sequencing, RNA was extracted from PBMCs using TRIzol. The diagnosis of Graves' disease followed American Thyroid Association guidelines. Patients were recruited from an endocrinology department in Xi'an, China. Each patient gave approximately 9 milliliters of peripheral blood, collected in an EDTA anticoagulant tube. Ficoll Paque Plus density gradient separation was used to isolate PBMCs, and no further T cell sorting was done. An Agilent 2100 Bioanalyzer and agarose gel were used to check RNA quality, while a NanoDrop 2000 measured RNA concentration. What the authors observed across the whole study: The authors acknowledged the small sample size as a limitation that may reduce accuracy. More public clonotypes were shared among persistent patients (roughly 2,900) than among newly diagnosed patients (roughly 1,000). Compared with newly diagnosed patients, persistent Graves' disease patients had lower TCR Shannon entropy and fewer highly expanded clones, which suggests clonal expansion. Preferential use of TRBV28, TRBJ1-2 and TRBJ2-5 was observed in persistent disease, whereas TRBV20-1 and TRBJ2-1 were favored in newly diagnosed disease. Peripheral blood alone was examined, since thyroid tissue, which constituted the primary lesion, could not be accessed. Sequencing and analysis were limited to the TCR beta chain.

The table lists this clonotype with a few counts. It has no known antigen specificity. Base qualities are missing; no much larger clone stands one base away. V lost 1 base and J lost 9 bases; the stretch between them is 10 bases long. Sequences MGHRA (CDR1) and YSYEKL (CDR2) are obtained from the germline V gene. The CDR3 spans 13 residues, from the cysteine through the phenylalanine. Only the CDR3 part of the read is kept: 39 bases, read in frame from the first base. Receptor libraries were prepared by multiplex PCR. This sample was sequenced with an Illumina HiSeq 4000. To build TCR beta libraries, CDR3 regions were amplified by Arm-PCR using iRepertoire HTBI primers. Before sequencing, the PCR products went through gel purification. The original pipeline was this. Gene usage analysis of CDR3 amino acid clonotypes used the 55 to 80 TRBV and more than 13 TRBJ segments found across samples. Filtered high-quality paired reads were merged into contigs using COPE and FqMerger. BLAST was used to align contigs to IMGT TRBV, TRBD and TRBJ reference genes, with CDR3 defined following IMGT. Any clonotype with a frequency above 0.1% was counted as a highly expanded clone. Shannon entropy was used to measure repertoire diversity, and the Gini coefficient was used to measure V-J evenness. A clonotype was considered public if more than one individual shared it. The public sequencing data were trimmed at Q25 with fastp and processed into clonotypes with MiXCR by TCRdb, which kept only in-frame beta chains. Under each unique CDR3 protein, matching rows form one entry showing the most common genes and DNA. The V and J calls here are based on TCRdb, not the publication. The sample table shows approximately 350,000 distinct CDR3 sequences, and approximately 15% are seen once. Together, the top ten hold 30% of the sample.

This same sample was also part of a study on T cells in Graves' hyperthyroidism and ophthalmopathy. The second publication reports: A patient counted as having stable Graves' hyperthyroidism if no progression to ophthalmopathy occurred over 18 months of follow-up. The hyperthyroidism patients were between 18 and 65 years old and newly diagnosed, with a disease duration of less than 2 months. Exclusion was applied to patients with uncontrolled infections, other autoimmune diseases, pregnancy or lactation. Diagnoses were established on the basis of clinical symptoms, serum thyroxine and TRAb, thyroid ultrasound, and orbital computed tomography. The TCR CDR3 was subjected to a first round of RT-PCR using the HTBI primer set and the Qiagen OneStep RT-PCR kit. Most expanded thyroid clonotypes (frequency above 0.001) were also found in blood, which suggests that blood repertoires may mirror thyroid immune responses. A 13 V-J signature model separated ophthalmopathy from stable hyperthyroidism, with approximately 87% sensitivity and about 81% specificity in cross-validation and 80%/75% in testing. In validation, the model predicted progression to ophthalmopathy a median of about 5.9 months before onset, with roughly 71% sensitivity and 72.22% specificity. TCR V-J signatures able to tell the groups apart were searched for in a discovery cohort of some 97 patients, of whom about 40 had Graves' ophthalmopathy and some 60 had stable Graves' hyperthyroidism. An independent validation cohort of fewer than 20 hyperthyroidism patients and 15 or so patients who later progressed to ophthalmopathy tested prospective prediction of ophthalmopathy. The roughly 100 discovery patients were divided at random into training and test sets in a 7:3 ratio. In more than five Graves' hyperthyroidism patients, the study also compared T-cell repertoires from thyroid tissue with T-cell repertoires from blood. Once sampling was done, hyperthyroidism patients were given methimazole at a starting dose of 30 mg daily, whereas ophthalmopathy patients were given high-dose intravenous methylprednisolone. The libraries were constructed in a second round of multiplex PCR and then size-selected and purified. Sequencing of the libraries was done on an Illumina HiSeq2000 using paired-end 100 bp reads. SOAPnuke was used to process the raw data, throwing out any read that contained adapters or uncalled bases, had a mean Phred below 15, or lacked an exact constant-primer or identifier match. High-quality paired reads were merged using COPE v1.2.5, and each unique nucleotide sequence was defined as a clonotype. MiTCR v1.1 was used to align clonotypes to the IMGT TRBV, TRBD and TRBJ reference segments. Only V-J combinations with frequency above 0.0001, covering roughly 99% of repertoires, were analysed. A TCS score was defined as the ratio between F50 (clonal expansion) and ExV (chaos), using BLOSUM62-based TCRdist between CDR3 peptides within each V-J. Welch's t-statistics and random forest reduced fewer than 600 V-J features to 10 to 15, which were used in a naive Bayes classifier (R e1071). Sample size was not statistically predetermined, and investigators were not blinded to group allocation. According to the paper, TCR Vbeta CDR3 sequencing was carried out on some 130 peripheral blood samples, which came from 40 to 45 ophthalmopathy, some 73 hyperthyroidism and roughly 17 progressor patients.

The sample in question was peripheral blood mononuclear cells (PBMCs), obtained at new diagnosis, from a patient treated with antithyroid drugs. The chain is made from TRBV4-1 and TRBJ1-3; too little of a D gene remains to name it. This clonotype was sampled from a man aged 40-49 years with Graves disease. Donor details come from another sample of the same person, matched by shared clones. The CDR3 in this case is CASSQVVLATIYF. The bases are TGCGCCAGCAGCCAAGTTGTCCTGGCCACCATATATTTT.